This entry lists 27 T cell receptor beta chains sequenced from one sample in a study of cytomegalovirus exposure and HLA in healthy donors. PCR was performed using 60 Vbeta and 13 Jbeta primers. The data were produced by immunoSEQ multiplex PCR, yet TCRdb's version contains in-frame clones alone and is incomplete. The table shows over 150,000 clones, with roughly four fifths occurring only once. The sample consisted of PBMCs. These receptors came from a man aged 45-65 years in good health and CMV-seropositive.

The chain is built from TRBV30 and TRBJ1-5; D not certain. The V gene's germline CDR1 is GTSNPN and CDR2 SVGIG (reference sequence). Trimming left V 2 bases short and J 0 bases short, with 8 bases between. The CDR3 length is 14 residues. The CDR3 region is CAWSRGNSNQPQHF. The DNA of the CDR3 is TGTGCCTGGAGTCGGGGAAATAGCAATCAGCCCCAGCATTTT.

This chain joins TRBV19 and TRBJ1-5; no definite D call. CDR3 length: 14 amino acids. V was shortened by 2 bases and J by 3 bases, with 8 bases between the two germline ends. Per germline, CDR1 LNHDA and CDR2 SQIVND (reference sequence). CDR3 sequence: CASSIISYNQPQHF. CDR3 DNA sequence: TGTGCCAGTAGTATAATCAGTTACAATCAGCCCCAGCATTTT.

To note about this clone: The junction shows a germline mismatch at one end, possibly a read error. The gene calls are TRBV7-9 and TRBJ2-7, with a weak D call TRBD2 (5 bases). Germline CDR1 is SEHNR and CDR2 is FQNEAQ (reference sequence). The CDR3 extends over 17 amino acids. This chain's CDR3 is CSSSLGYQPGLATEQYF. CDR3 nucleotide sequence: TGTTCCAGCAGCTTAGGCTACCAACCCGGGCTAGCAACCGAGCAGTACTTC.

As for this clone: At one boundary the junction diverges from the germline segment, which might be a read error. The genes are TRBV9 and TRBJ2-7, with TRBD2 as a possible D gene (5 bases). The CDR3 runs 16 residues. The germline V gene has CDR1 SGDLS and CDR2 YYNGEE. The DNA for the CDR3 is TGTGCCAACAGCCCTACTTTGGCGGGTCAAGTCTACGAGCAGTACTTC. As protein: CANSPTLAGQVYEQYF.

V is TRBV5-5 and J is TRBJ1-4; 8 bases line up with TRBD1. Trimming took 4 bases from V and 15 from J; bases not matched to a gene: 17. This CDR3 has 15 residues. CDR1 SGHKS and CDR2 YYEKEE come from the germline V gene (reference sequence). CDR3 nucleotide sequence: TGTGCCAGCAGCCTTCGGACAGGGAATAATGAAAGGGTGTTTTTT. Encoded protein: CASSLRTGNNERVFF. The full variable domain, rest sourced from reference TRBV5-5 and TRBJ1-4, is DAGVTQSPTHLIKTRGQQVTLRCSPISGHKSVSWYQQVLGQGPQFIFQYYEKEERGRGNFPDRFSARQFPNYSSELNVNALLLGDSALYLCASSLRTGNNERVFFGSGTQLSVL.

The count of this clone is one. The chain uses TRBV7-3 and TRBJ2-5, with 11 bases fitting TRBD1. Germline trimming cut 1 base from V and 5 bases from J; bases unmatched to any gene: 3. The length of the CDR3 is 15 residues. CDR1 and CDR2 (germline): SGHTA, FQGTGA. The CDR3 DNA reads TGTGCCAGCAGCTTAAATAGGGACAGGGGGGAGACCCAGTACTTC. Its protein is CASSLNRDRGETQYF.

The chain couples TRBV4-3 to TRBJ1-1; D is uncertain. Germline loops: CDR1 LGHNA, CDR2 YSLEER. The V end lost 3 bases, the J end lost 1 base, and 6 bases lay between the germline ends. The CDR3 has 13 amino acids. In DNA form, the CDR3 reads TGCGCCAGCAGCCATTGGAGGAACACTGAAGCTTTCTTT. It yields the protein CASSHWRNTEAFF.

As concerns this clone: Mismatch with germline at one junction end may stem from a read error. The CDR3: CASTEGDRGVLDF. CDR3 nucleotide sequence: TGTGCCAGCACCGAGGGGGACAGGGGCGTACTGGACTTC. The V gene is TRBV6-5, the J gene TRBJ2-7, with 10 bases that match TRBD1. Germline V gene lookup returns CDR1 MNHEY and CDR2 SVGAGI. CDR3 length: 13 amino acids.

This clone was observed once. This chain joins TRBV14 and TRBJ2-1; 8 nucleotides match TRBD2. CDR1 SGHDN and CDR2 FVKESK come from the germline V gene. The CDR3 length is 16 residues. J lost 4 bases, V lost 1 base, and 6 bases had no gene match. CDR3 DNA: TGTGCCAGCAGCCAAGGGACTAGCCGACTGTACAATGAGCAGTTCTTC. Residues: CASSQGTSRLYNEQFF.

The chain combines TRBV15 with TRBJ1-2; D might be TRBD1 (6 bases). This CDR3 has 14 residues. The germline V gene encodes CDR1 LNHNV and CDR2 YYDKDF (reference sequence). V gave up 7 bases and J gave up 1 base, with 13 bases separating them. This chain's CDR3 is CATNQGNINYGYTF. The CDR3 coding sequence is TGTGCCACCAATCAGGGGAACATTAACTATGGCTACACCTTC.

The V call is TRBV10-2, the J call TRBJ1-4, with D perhaps TRBD1 (6 bases). Germline-derived CDR1 and CDR2 are WSHSY and SAAADI. Trimming cost V 4 bases and J 7 bases, with 10 bases left between them. The CDR3 covers 13 residues. The CDR3 DNA reads TGCGCCAGCAGTGGAACCAGGGGTGAAAAACTGTTTTTT. Translating gives CASSGTRGEKLFF.

The chain is built from TRBV9 and TRBJ2-3, with 10 bases aligning to TRBD1. The CDR3 totals 12 residues. The ends lost 7 bases at V and 5 bases at J; junction bases unmatched: 1. The germline V gene has CDR1 SGDLS and CDR2 YYNGEE. This CDR3 is CASGQGVDTQYF. The CDR3 bases are TGTGCCAGCGGACAGGGGGTAGATACGCAGTATTTT.

This clone was counted between two and nine times. V is TRBV28 and J is TRBJ1-2, with 9 bases that match TRBD1. The CDR3 spans 14 residues. V lost 4 bases, J lost 6 bases, and 6 bases stayed unmatched. The germline gives CDR1 MDHEN, CDR2 SYDVKM. As DNA, the CDR3 is TGTGCCAGCAGTTGGCCGGGACAGGGAAATGGCTACACCTTC. It yields the protein CASSWPGQGNGYTF.

The chain combines TRBV28 with TRBJ1-1, with TRBD1 identical over 8 bases. This CDR3 is built from 17 residues. The V and J ends lost 2 bases and 1 base, in that order; junction bases with no gene match: 9. Germline-derived CDR1 and CDR2 are MDHEN and SYDVKM. The CDR3 is CASSLVTDRVKNTEAFF. Here the CDR3 DNA reads TGTGCCAGCAGTTTAGTGACGGACAGGGTAAAGAACACTGAAGCTTTCTTT.

The chain is built from TRBV5-4 and TRBJ2-5, with 7 nucleotides matching TRBD2. Germline CDR1 and CDR2: SGHNT and YYREEE (reference sequence). Unmatched junction bases numbered 8, after V lost 2 bases and J lost 4 bases. The CDR3 totals 15 residues. In DNA, the CDR3 is TGTGCCAGCAGCTTTCGGGGAGGGATAGGAGAGACCCAGTACTTC. Amino acids: CASSFRGGIGETQYF.

The rearrangement links TRBV27 to TRBJ2-3, with unresolved D. This CDR3 is 14 amino acids long. The V end was cut by 7 bases, the J end by 2 bases, with 13 bases between. Germline V gene sequence: CDR1 MNHEY, CDR2 SMNVEV (reference sequence). As DNA, the CDR3 is TGTGCCAGCAATAAAACTCCTTACACAGATACGCAGTATTTT. Translation: CASNKTPYTDTQYF.

This clone was observed once. The chain carries TRBV7-2 and TRBJ1-2; D is unclear. The germline V gene encodes CDR1 SGHTA and CDR2 FQGNSA. V lost 1 base, J lost 0 bases, and 9 bases lay in between. The CDR3 sequence is 15 residues long. As DNA, the CDR3 is TGTGCCAGCAGCTTAGAACAGACGACTAACTATGGCTACACCTTC. Protein sequence: CASSLEQTTNYGYTF.

The CDR3 nucleotides are TGCGCCAGCAGGAATCGGGACAGGGGAGCGGACGAGCAGTACTTC. Residues: CASRNRDRGADEQYF. The V call is TRBV4-1, the J call TRBJ2-7; 10 bases match TRBD1. Germline V gives CDR1 MGHRA, CDR2 YSYEKL. The CDR3 sequence is 15 residues long. V was pared by 6 bases and J by 5 bases, with 10 bases of the junction left unmatched.

This clone is judged large. CDR3 protein: CASSLTSTNGNTIYF. CDR3 sequence (DNA): TGTGCCAGCAGCCTTACGAGCACGAATGGAAACACCATATATTTT. This chain uses TRBV28 with TRBJ1-3; D remains unclear. V was trimmed by 6 bases and J by 3 bases, leaving 15 bases between them. The CDR3 has 15 amino acids. Germline V gene sequence: CDR1 MDHEN, CDR2 SYDVKM. The complete variable domain, with remaining parts taken from reference TRBV28 and TRBJ1-3, reads DVKVTQSSRYLVKRTGEKVFLECVQDMDHENMFWYRQDPGLGLRLIYFSYDVKMKEKGDIPEGYSVSREKKERFSLILESASTNQTSMYLCASSLTSTNGNTIYFGEGSWLTVV.

This clone came up a few times. The chain employs TRBV7-2 and TRBJ2-3; tentatively, D is TRBD1 (5 bases). Germline CDR1 and CDR2: SGHTA and FQGNSA. The CDR3 covers 16 residues. V was pared by 4 bases and J by 5 bases, with 19 bases between. The DNA for the CDR3 is TGTGCCAGCAGCTCGACGCCTGTCAGGGCTGGAGATACGCAGTATTTT. Residues: CASSSTPVRAGDTQYF.

The rearrangement links TRBV6-5 to TRBJ2-5, with no clear D. Trimming took off 6 bases at V and 7 bases at J, with 9 bases between the two ends. The CDR3 has 11 amino acids. CDR1 is MNHEY, CDR2 SVGAGI, per germline. CDR3 in amino acids: CASSRQATQYF. CDR3 DNA: TGTGCCAGCAGCCGTCAGGCGACCCAGTACTTC.

The rearrangement uses TRBV5-6 and TRBJ2-7; the D gene is possibly TRBD1 (5 bases). Trimming cost V 2 bases and J 2 bases, with 8 bases left between them. The germline gives CDR1 SGHDT, CDR2 YYEEEE. This CDR3 is 13 amino acids long. The DNA of the CDR3 is TGTGCCAGCAGCTTTCAGGGAACCTACGAGCAGTACTTC. Translating it yields CASSFQGTYEQYF.

The CDR3 DNA reads TGTGCCAGCAGTTACTCCAGGGGGCAGTCAGAGACCCAGTACTTC. It is translated as CASSYSRGQSETQYF. The chain combines TRBV6-6 with TRBJ2-5, with TRBD1 identical over 8 bases. The CDR3 totals 15 residues. Germline V lookup: CDR1 MNHNY, CDR2 SVGAGI (reference sequence). With 0 bases clipped from V and 4 bases from J, the junction kept 4 bases outside the gene matches.

The chain uses TRBV4-3 and TRBJ2-7; D remains unclear. Germline CDR1 reads LGHNA; CDR2 reads YSLEER. V gave up 0 bases and J gave up 4 bases, with 7 bases separating them. The CDR3 is made up of 13 amino acids. This CDR3 is CASSQDIPYEQYF. The CDR3 nucleotides read TGCGCCAGCAGCCAAGATATTCCGTACGAGCAGTACTTC.

This clone was detected only once. The V call is TRBV5-5, the J call TRBJ2-5, with 9 bases fitting TRBD1. J lost 5 bases, V lost 10 bases, and 6 bases had no gene match. The CDR3 covers 12 residues. CDR1 and CDR2 (germline): SGHKS, YYEKEE (reference sequence). The CDR3 loop reads CARNRGQETQYF. The CDR3 DNA sequence: TGTGCCCGGAACAGGGGGCAGGAGACCCAGTACTTC.

The sample holds a few counts of this clone. The CDR3 loop is CASSLFGGAYEQYF. The CDR3 DNA follows: TGTGCCAGCAGTTTATTCGGGGGGGCCTACGAGCAGTACTTC. The rearrangement links TRBV28 to TRBJ2-7; 8 positions agree with TRBD2. V shed 1 base and J 2 bases; nucleotides not matched to a gene: 1. The germline V gene encodes CDR1 MDHEN and CDR2 SYDVKM. The CDR3 loop spans 14 amino acids. The full variable domain, in which reference TRBV28 and TRBJ2-7 provide the parts outside the CDR3, is DVKVTQSSRYLVKRTGEKVFLECVQDMDHENMFWYRQDPGLGLRLIYFSYDVKMKEKGDIPEGYSVSREKKERFSLILESASTNQTSMYLCASSLFGGAYEQYFGPGTRLTVT.

The chain couples TRBV2 to TRBJ1-2; tentatively, D is TRBD1 (6 bases). This CDR3 spans 14 amino acids. Per the germline V gene, CDR1 is SNHLY and CDR2 is FYNNEI. V was pared by 3 bases and J by 4 bases, with 12 bases between. CDR3 sequence reads: CASSERGSGYGYTF. CDR3 DNA sequence: TGTGCCAGCAGTGAGAGGGGGTCTGGCTATGGCTACACCTTC.